This T cell receptor (beta chain) appears in the sequencing data of a study of response to subunit inactivated influenza vaccine. TCRdb re-derived calls from the RT-PCR reads in MiXCR, one entry per CDR3 protein. This table holds more than 450,000 distinct CDR3 sequences, 10% to 12% found once. The CDR3 contains 14 residues. The germline gives CDR1 SGHRS, CDR2 YFSETQ. V was clipped by 5 bases and J by 7 bases, with 18 bases between them. These sequences were also reported in another study, on T cells expressing NK-cell markers. That report notes: Template switching by 5'RACE with UMIs generated the TCR beta cDNA. Sequencing of TCR beta repertoires drew on sorted CD3+CD56+NKG2C+, CD3+CD56+NKG2C- and CD3+CD56-NKG2C+ T cells. Serological testing identified seven of the eight sequenced donors as HCMV-seropositive and one as seronegative. T cells sorted in several experiments were restricted to alpha-beta TCR T cells by an anti-gamma-delta TCR antibody. Over 5 donors showed dominant NKG2C+ clonotypes comprising roughly 1.0-7.5% of their CD8+ T cells.

The V call is TRBV5-1, the J call TRBJ2-5, with D perhaps matching TRBD1 or TRBD2 (6 bases each). This receptor was identified in a man aged 45-60 years who received an inactivated influenza vaccine. The source was PBMCs from blood, collected on the day of vaccination. The CDR3 sequence: CASSSGALGGTQYF. For the CDR3, the DNA is TGCGCCAGCAGTTCAGGGGCACTGGGAGGGACCCAGTACTTC.